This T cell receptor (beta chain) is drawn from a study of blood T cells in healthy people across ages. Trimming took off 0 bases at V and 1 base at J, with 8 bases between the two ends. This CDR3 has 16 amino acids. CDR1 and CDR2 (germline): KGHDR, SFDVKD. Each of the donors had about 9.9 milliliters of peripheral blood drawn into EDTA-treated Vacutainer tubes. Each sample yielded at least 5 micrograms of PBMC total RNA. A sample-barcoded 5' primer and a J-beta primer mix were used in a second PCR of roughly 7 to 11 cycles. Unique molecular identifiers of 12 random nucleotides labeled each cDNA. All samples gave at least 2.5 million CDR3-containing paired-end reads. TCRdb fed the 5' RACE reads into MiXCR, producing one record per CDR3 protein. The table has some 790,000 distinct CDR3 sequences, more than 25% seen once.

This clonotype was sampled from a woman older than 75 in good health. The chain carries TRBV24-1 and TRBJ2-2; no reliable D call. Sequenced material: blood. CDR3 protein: CATSDLGNVNTGELFF. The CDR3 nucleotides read TGTGCCACCAGTGATTTGGGAAACGTGAACACCGGGGAGCTGTTTTTT.